A single sample is the source of the 17 T cell receptor beta chains below, sequenced in a study of control samples from healthy donors and cancer patients. The protocol was immunoSEQ multiplex PCR, while the TCRdb copy is restricted to in-frame clones and leaves out a portion. This table has about 130,000 clones, approximately 90% appearing once. The sequenced sample consisted of blood. The receptors come from a man between 18 and 35 years old in good health.

This rearrangement joins TRBV9 to TRBJ2-3; maybe TRBD2 (5 bases). There are 13 residues in the CDR3. CDR1 and CDR2 (germline): SGDLS, YYNGEE. V was trimmed by 6 bases and J by 2 bases, leaving 10 bases between them. CDR3 in amino acids: CASKPGITDTQYF. The CDR3 DNA sequence: TGTGCCAGCAAACCGGGAATCACAGATACGCAGTATTTT. The full variable domain, with the rest looked up from reference TRBV9 and TRBJ2-3, is DSGVTQTPKHLITATGQRVTLRCSPRSGDLSVYWYQQSLDQGLQFLIQYYNGEERAKGNILERFSAQQFPDLHSELNLSSLELGDSALYFCASKPGITDTQYFGPGTRLTVL.

The rearrangement joins TRBV5-1 to TRBJ2-1; the D gene is possibly TRBD1 (5 bases). Trimming left V 0 bases short and J 4 bases short, with 14 bases between. The germline V gene has CDR1 SGHRS and CDR2 YFSETQ. The CDR3 runs 16 residues. The CDR3: CASSLVGDPSYNEQFF. CDR3 nucleotide sequence: TGCGCCAGCAGCTTGGTAGGGGATCCCTCTTACAATGAGCAGTTCTTC.

J is TRBJ2-5 and V is TRBV6-5, with 8 bases lining up with TRBD2. Germline V gene lookup returns CDR1 MNHEY and CDR2 SVGAGI. The CDR3 runs 16 residues. Germline trimming cut 0 bases from V and 4 bases from J; bases unmatched to any gene: 7. CDR3 residues: CASSYSGLVAGETQYF. CDR3 nucleotides: TGTGCCAGCAGTTACTCGGGACTAGTGGCGGGAGAGACCCAGTACTTC.

This clone is a singleton in its sample. V and J are TRBV21-1 and TRBJ2-1; the D call in the table, TRBD2, was not verified against the DNA. TRBV21-1 is designated a pseudogene. This CDR3 contains 16 residues. In DNA, the CDR3 is TGTGCCAGCAGCGGAGTTCTCTCCCCTAACGGGTATGAGCAGTTCTTC. It specifies CASSGVLSPNGYEQFF.

The chain is built from TRBV19 and TRBJ1-2, with D maybe TRBD1 (5 bases). The germline CDR1 and CDR2 sequences are LNHDA and SQIVND (reference sequence). This CDR3 region has 13 residues. The germline V and J ends were trimmed by 5 bases and 3 bases, with 10 bases remaining between them. The CDR3 sequence: CASSSTGYYGYTF. CDR3 bases: TGTGCCAGTAGTTCCACAGGATACTATGGCTACACCTTC.

The chain recombines TRBV24-1 with TRBJ2-3; D remains unclear. Trimming cost V 10 bases and J 0 bases, with 10 bases left between them. Germline CDR1 is KGHDR and CDR2 is SFDVKD. There are 13 residues in the CDR3. The DNA for the CDR3 is TGTGCCACAAAGGATGTTAGCACAGATACGCAGTATTTT. Translation: CATKDVSTDTQYF.

The V gene is TRBV28, the J gene TRBJ1-1, with TRBD1 identical over 9 bases. CDR1 is MDHEN and CDR2 is SYDVKM in the germline V gene. Trimming cost V 6 bases and J 1 base; bases outside gene matches: 6. CDR3 length: 15 amino acids. The CDR3: CASSQRTGANTEAFF. The CDR3 nucleotides read TGTGCCAGCAGCCAAAGGACAGGGGCGAACACTGAAGCTTTCTTT.

The chain couples TRBV11-2 to TRBJ2-3; maybe TRBD2 (5 bases). The CDR3 consists of 16 residues. Trimming left V 5 bases short and J 4 bases short, with 19 bases between. Germline V gene lookup returns CDR1 SGHAT and CDR2 FQNNGV. The CDR3, as DNA: TGTGCCAGCAGCCCGGGTTGGGCTATCGGGGCAGATACGCAGTATTTT. Its translation: CASSPGWAIGADTQYF.

V is TRBV25-1 and J is TRBJ2-1, with D uncertain. The CDR3 covers 15 residues. Trimming stripped 4 bases from V and 5 bases from J, with 15 bases between. Germline values: CDR1 MGHDK, CDR2 SYGVNS. The CDR3 loop reads CASSGSTNLNNEQFF. DNA of the CDR3: TGTGCCAGCAGTGGGTCGACGAATCTTAACAATGAGCAGTTCTTC.

The chain employs TRBV19 and TRBJ1-1; 7 nucleotides agree with TRBD1. This CDR3 is 15 amino acids long. With 3 bases clipped from V and 2 bases from J, the junction kept 6 bases outside the gene matches. Germline V gene data show CDR1 as LNHDA and CDR2 as SQIVND (reference sequence). In DNA, the CDR3 is TGTGCCAGTAGTATCGGCCAGGGGGGCAACACTGAAGCTTTCTTT. This translates into CASSIGQGGNTEAFF.

This chain joins TRBV14 and TRBJ2-5; 14 bases align to TRBD2. Germline V gene sequence: CDR1 SGHDN, CDR2 FVKESK. CDR3 length: 18 residues. The J segment lost 0 bases and the V segment lost 4 bases, leaving 7 bases of the junction unmatched. The CDR3 bases are TGTGCCAGCAGCCCTGGACTAGCGGGGGGTCCGTACCAAGAGACCCAGTACTTC. Residues: CASSPGLAGGPYQETQYF.

The chain combines TRBV4-1 with TRBJ2-3; TRBD2 matches at 7 bases. The V and J ends lost 4 bases and 5 bases, in that order; junction bases with no gene match: 3. The germline V gene encodes CDR1 MGHRA and CDR2 YSYEKL. This CDR3 comprises 13 residues. The CDR3 spells CASSPSGKDTQYF. The CDR3 DNA sequence: TGCGCCAGCAGCCCCAGCGGGAAAGATACGCAGTATTTT.

The V and J genes are TRBV2 and TRBJ1-2; no firm D call. Trimming stripped 7 bases from V and 4 bases from J, with 13 bases between. This CDR3 has 13 residues. Germline V gene data show CDR1 as SNHLY and CDR2 as FYNNEI. The CDR3 loop reads CASMGFLIYGYTF. CDR3 coding DNA: TGTGCCAGCATGGGCTTTTTGATCTATGGCTACACCTTC.

The V and J genes are TRBV13 and TRBJ1-1; D is perhaps TRBD1 (6 bases). There are 16 residues in the CDR3. V lost 5 bases, J lost 0 bases, and 16 bases lay in between. The germline V gene encodes CDR1 PRHDT and CDR2 FYEKMQ (reference sequence). The CDR3 DNA reads as TGTGCCAGCAGCGTCCGGGACATCAAGGTGAACACTGAAGCTTTCTTT. It encodes CASSVRDIKVNTEAFF.

The chain uses TRBV2 and TRBJ1-6; D unresolved. The CDR3 has 15 amino acids. Germline V lookup: CDR1 SNHLY, CDR2 FYNNEI. The V end lost 9 bases, the J end lost 9 bases, and 21 bases lay between the germline ends. The DNA of the CDR3 is TGTGCCAGTAGGCAGAGAGCGACTGAAGGTTCACCCCTCCACTTT. Encoded protein: CASRQRATEGSPLHF.

In its sample, this clone was seen once. DNA for the CDR3: TGTGCCAGCAGTAGGGACAGGGTATCGCCCCTCCACTTT. This translates into CASSRDRVSPLHF. The V call is TRBV27, the J call TRBJ1-6, with 9 positions matching TRBD1. The ends lost 5 bases at V and 13 bases at J; junction bases unmatched: 6. Germline V gives CDR1 MNHEY, CDR2 SMNVEV (reference sequence). CDR3 length: 13 amino acids.

V and J are TRBV19 and TRBJ2-3, with a tentative D call TRBD1 (6 bases). The germline gives CDR1 LNHDA, CDR2 SQIVND (reference sequence). V lost 8 bases to trimming and J lost 4 bases, with 28 bases between them. This CDR3 is 18 amino acids long. As DNA, the CDR3 is TGTGCCAGTTCCCCATCCCTCTTTTTGACAGGTCGCGCAGATACGCAGTATTTT. Its protein product is CASSPSLFLTGRADTQYF.